This TCR beta chain was identified during a study of shared clonotypes between healthy human individuals. Across the study: For every donor, three CD4 naive, three CD4 memory, two CD8 naive and one CD8 memory plates were used. Study results and limitations: Sampling included only blood; tissue repertoires likely differ.

A single count supports this clone. Its antigen is currently unknown. Assay runs were performed at deep level. Source study methods: ImmunoSEQ supplied junction-only sequences lacking quality scores, so filtering was different. The data were produced by immunoSEQ multiplex PCR, yet TCRdb's version contains in-frame clones alone and is incomplete. That table is the source of V, J and clone size, and D and trimming were worked out from the DNA. Among 2 million to 3 million clones listed, approximately 93% were seen once. With V trimmed by 3 bases and J by 5 bases, 7 bases remained unmatched. The germline V gene encodes CDR1 SGHRS and CDR2 YFSETQ. This CDR3 has 14 amino acids.

The chain is built from TRBV5-1 and TRBJ1-1; 7 bases map to TRBD1. This sequence originates from a man between 18 and 29 years old in good health. Some clones in this sample may be carry-over from other donors' samples. Material for sequencing was naive CD4+ T cells from PBMCs. Subset defined: CD45RA+ positively selected. CDR3 in amino acids: CASSSQTGRTEAFF. In DNA, the CDR3 is TGCGCCAGCAGCTCACAGACAGGGAGGACTGAAGCTTTCTTT.